The 27 T cell receptor beta chains presented below share a single source sample, sequenced in a study of blood T cells in healthy people across ages. The use of a sample-barcoded 5' primer and a J-beta primer mix characterized a second PCR of roughly 7 to 11 cycles. TCRdb called the 5' RACE reads again in MiXCR, with one record for every CDR3 protein. The data show 1.6 million or so distinct CDR3 sequences, with around 36% seen just once and about 11% held by the top ten. The material sequenced was blood. All receptors derive from a woman younger than 45 in good health.

The rearrangement uses TRBV29-1 and TRBJ1-1; D is unresolved. The CDR3 sequence is 11 residues long. Germline-derived CDR1 and CDR2 are SQVTM and ANQGSEA. V lost 8 bases and J lost 1, with 8 bases in between. CDR3 region: CSYAANTEAFF. CDR3 in DNA: TGCAGCTATGCGGCGAACACTGAAGCTTTCTTT. The full variable domain, with the rest looked up from reference TRBV29-1 and TRBJ1-1, is SAVISQKPSRDICQRGTSLTIQCQVDSQVTMMFWYRQQPGQSLTLIATANQGSEATYESGFVIDKFPISRPNLTFSTLTVSNMSPEDSSIYLCSYAANTEAFFGQGTRLTVV.

This clonotype showed up many times. One junction end disagrees with the germline gene, perhaps due to a read error. This chain joins TRBV3-1 and TRBJ2-3; D gene ambiguous. Looked up from germline, CDR1 is LGHDT and CDR2 is YNNKEL (reference sequence). The CDR3 consists of 12 residues. This CDR3 is CASSQVRDTQYF. CDR3 in DNA: TGCGCCAGCAGCCAAGTTAGGGATACGCAGTATTTT.

The V gene is TRBV7-2, the J gene TRBJ2-1; 15 bases agree with TRBD2. The CDR3 consists of 15 residues. V trimming: 4 bases; J trimming: 8 bases; junction bases outside the gene matches: 3. Germline V gene lookup returns CDR1 SGHTA and CDR2 FQGNSA. CDR3 DNA sequence: TGTGCCAGCAGCTGGGGACTAGCGGGGGGTCATGAGCAGTTCTTC. Translated, it gives CASSWGLAGGHEQFF.

The chain recombines TRBV6-4 with TRBJ2-3; 9 nucleotides match TRBD2. J was trimmed by 4 bases and V by 4 bases; bases with no gene match: 6. The CDR3 extends over 15 amino acids. Looked up from germline, CDR1 is MRHNA and CDR2 is SNTAGT. CDR3 sequence (DNA): TGTGCCAGCAGTGGGATAGCGGGAGCGGCAGATACGCAGTATTTT. This sequence encodes CASSGIAGAADTQYF.

This clonotype was counted many times. The rearrangement links TRBV9 to TRBJ2-5; 9 bases agree with TRBD2. Germline trimming cut 2 bases from V and 5 bases from J; bases unmatched to any gene: 13. The CDR3 is made up of 17 amino acids. Germline V gene lookup returns CDR1 SGDLS and CDR2 YYNGEE. The chain's CDR3 is CASSVASGGRARETQYF. The CDR3 bases are TGTGCCAGCAGCGTCGCCTCCGGCGGGAGGGCCCGGGAGACCCAGTACTTC.

This clonotype was found many times. The CDR3 coding sequence is TGTGCCAGCAGAACCAGGGGGAAAGAGACCCAGTACTTC. This gives the protein CASRTRGKETQYF. This chain joins TRBV6-6 and TRBJ2-5; 7 bases line up with TRBD1. This CDR3 is built from 13 residues. The ends lost 6 bases at V and 3 bases at J; junction bases unmatched: 4. Germline CDR1 and CDR2: MNHNY and SVGAGI (reference sequence).

V gene TRBV20-1 combines with J gene TRBJ1-2; TRBD1 is a possible D gene (5 bases). V lost 0 bases and J 0 bases, leaving 11 bases between the germline ends. CDR3 size: 15 residues. From germline, CDR1 is DFQATT and CDR2 SNEGSKA (reference sequence). CDR3 region: CSARDRAVPNYGYTF. The CDR3 DNA sequence: TGCAGTGCTAGAGACAGGGCCGTTCCTAACTATGGCTACACCTTC.

This chain's CDR3 is CASSQAVGSYEQYF. In DNA, the CDR3 is TGTGCCAGCAGCCAAGCCGTGGGCAGCTACGAGCAGTACTTC. V and J are TRBV3-1 and TRBJ2-7; D is undetermined. V was clipped by 1 base and J by 3 bases, with 10 bases between them. The CDR3 totals 14 residues. Looked up from germline, CDR1 is LGHDT and CDR2 is YNNKEL (reference sequence).

This clonotype showed up just a few times. The chain carries TRBV5-6 and TRBJ2-5, with 7 nucleotides matching TRBD2. In germline, CDR1 is SGHDT, CDR2 YYEEEE. The CDR3 has 15 residues. V shed 4 bases and J 1 base; nucleotides not matched to a gene: 7. CDR3 DNA sequence: TGTGCCAGCAGCCCCTCCGGGACTATCCAAGAGACCCAGTACTTC. Its protein product is CASSPSGTIQETQYF.

The rearrangement uses TRBV7-6 and TRBJ1-2; D is possibly TRBD1 (5 bases). Germline loops: CDR1 SGHVS, CDR2 FNYEAQ. Trimming left V 4 bases short and J 8 bases short, with 14 bases between. The CDR3 contains 13 residues. The CDR3 region is CASSSERGYGYTF. The CDR3 coding sequence is TGTGCCAGCAGCTCAGAGCGGGGGTACGGCTACACCTTC.

The chain employs TRBV9 and TRBJ1-5; D gene unclear. Trimming shortened V by 3 bases and J by 0 bases, and 13 bases separated the two germline ends. The CDR3 covers 16 residues. CDR1 is SGDLS, CDR2 YYNGEE, per germline. The CDR3 reads CASSGSPEYSNQPQHF. Written as DNA, the CDR3 is TGTGCCAGCAGCGGGAGCCCGGAGTATAGCAATCAGCCCCAGCATTTT.

There are a few counts of this clonotype. The rearrangement uses TRBV7-9 and TRBJ1-4; 9 nucleotides agree with TRBD1. The germline CDR1 and CDR2 sequences are SEHNR and FQNEAQ (reference sequence). The CDR3 runs 15 residues. V lost 5 bases to trimming and J lost 6 bases; unmatched junction nucleotides: 7. The CDR3 nucleotides read TGTGCCAGCAGCCAGGGACAGGGCGGGGATGAAAAACTGTTTTTT. Translated, it gives CASSQGQGGDEKLFF.

There are a few counts of this clonotype. A much more abundant neighbour one base away suggests this may be a read error. V and J are TRBV29-1 and TRBJ2-1; D is unclear. Trimming cost V 2 bases and J 3 bases, with 14 bases left between them. Germline assignment: CDR1 SQVTM and CDR2 ANQGSEA. This CDR3 is 15 amino acids long. CDR3 sequence: CSVEPAWRYYNEQFF. CDR3 DNA sequence: TGCAGCGTTGAACCCGCGTGGCGTTACTACAATGAGCAGTTCTTC.

This clonotype was seen only a few times. The rearrangement links TRBV6-1 to TRBJ2-7; 10 nucleotides align to TRBD2. V lost 7 bases, J lost 0 bases, and 6 bases stayed unmatched. This CDR3 is built from 15 residues. Germline loops: CDR1 MNHNS, CDR2 SASEGT. The CDR3 DNA sequence: TGTGCCAGCATTTTAGCGGGAGGCCCCTCCTACGAGCAGTACTTC. Amino acids: CASILAGGPSYEQYF.

This clonotype appeared a few times. The J gene is TRBJ2-7, the V gene TRBV6-5; the match to TRBD1 covers 9 bases. Trimming took 11 bases from V and 2 from J; bases not matched to a gene: 7. This CDR3 is built from 13 residues. Per germline, CDR1 MNHEY and CDR2 SVGAGI. As DNA, the CDR3 is TGTGCCGCTGGGACAGGGACGCCCTACGAGCAGTACTTC. The encoded protein is CAAGTGTPYEQYF.

A note on this clonotype: A much larger clone sits a single nucleotide away, making a read error possible. The V call is TRBV28, the J call TRBJ1-2; tentatively, D is TRBD1 (6 bases). Germline values: CDR1 MDHEN, CDR2 SYDVKM. The CDR3 is made up of 16 amino acids. The CDR3 reads CASSSERQAHMYDYTF. The CDR3 bases are TGTGCCAGCAGTTCCGAACGACAGGCCCATATGTATGACTACACCTTC.

This clonotype was counted many times. This chain uses TRBV7-2 with TRBJ2-1, with 11 bases lining up with TRBD2. Trimming removed 5 bases from V and 5 bases from J; junction bases left unmatched: 5. The CDR3 contains 15 residues. Germline V gene sequence: CDR1 SGHTA, CDR2 FQGNSA. The CDR3: CASSDIAGGDNEQFF. CDR3 in DNA: TGTGCCAGCAGCGATATAGCGGGAGGGGACAATGAGCAGTTCTTC.

The V call is TRBV3-1, the J call TRBJ1-1; D gene uncertain. V was shortened by 2 bases and J by 7 bases, with 17 bases between the two germline ends. The CDR3 has 15 amino acids. The germline V gene has CDR1 LGHDT and CDR2 YNNKEL (reference sequence). CDR3 nucleotide sequence: TGTGCCAGCAGCCAAAATTTCAATTCTGGAGGTGAAGCTTTCTTT. It is translated as CASSQNFNSGGEAFF.

J is TRBJ2-6 and V is TRBV4-1; 7 bases agree with TRBD1. V shed 2 bases, J shed 3 bases, and the junction held 10 bases outside the gene matches. The germline gives CDR1 MGHRA, CDR2 YSYEKL. The CDR3 runs to 18 residues. This CDR3 reads CASSQPLKGALGANVLTF. CDR3 DNA sequence: TGCGCCAGCAGCCAACCCCTAAAGGGGGCGCTTGGGGCCAACGTCCTGACTTTC.

The chain has TRBV12-3 or TRBV12-4 and TRBJ2-2, with 8 bases that match TRBD1. V trimming: 6 bases; J trimming: 5 bases; junction bases outside the gene matches: 8. The CDR3 consists of 15 residues. CDR3 DNA sequence: TGTGCCAGCAGCCGAGACAGGGGCGGAACCGGGGAGCTGTTTTTT. It encodes CASSRDRGGTGELFF.

Points on this clonotype: A read error may account for a junction end that differs from germline. The chain is built from TRBV7-3 and TRBJ2-5, with D uncertain. CDR3 length equals 17 residues. CDR1 is SGHTA, CDR2 FQGTGA, per germline. This CDR3 reads CASSPLLRWAGEETRYF. The CDR3 DNA reads as TGTGCCAGCAGCCCCCTTCTTCGCTGGGCTGGAGAAGAGACCCGGTACTTC.

This clonotype was counted a few times. The rearrangement links TRBV9 to TRBJ2-2; unclear D gene. Germline V gene sequence: CDR1 SGDLS, CDR2 YYNGEE. Trimming pared 0 bases from V and 3 bases from J, leaving 3 bases between. The CDR3 sequence is 13 residues long. CDR3 bases: TGTGCCAGCAGCGTAGGGCACACCGGGGAGCTGTTTTTT. This sequence encodes CASSVGHTGELFF.

This clonotype came up many times. V and J are TRBV12-3 or TRBV12-4 and TRBJ1-2; 9 bases map to TRBD1. V dropped 7 bases and J dropped 0; count of bases not matched to a gene: 12. The CDR3 sequence is 17 residues long. CDR3 coding DNA: TGTGCCAGCAAAGGACAGGGGAGTCGTCGTTCTAACTATGGCTACACCTTC. Translation: CASKGQGSRRSNYGYTF.

V is TRBV7-3 and J is TRBJ2-2, with 14 bases aligning to TRBD2. The germline CDR1 and CDR2 sequences are SGHTA and FQGTGA. J lost 5 bases, V lost 5 bases, and 7 bases had no gene match. The CDR3 has 17 amino acids. The DNA for the CDR3 is TGTGCCAGCAGCCCAGGGACTAGCGGGAGTTATACCGGGGAGCTGTTTTTT. It is translated as CASSPGTSGSYTGELFF.

The genes are TRBV6-2 or TRBV6-3 and TRBJ2-7; maybe TRBD2 (6 bases). Per the germline V gene, CDR1 is MNHEY and CDR2 is SVGEGT. The length of the CDR3 is 14 residues. V gave up 4 bases and J gave up 2 bases, with 12 bases separating them. In DNA, the CDR3 is TGTGCCAGCAGTTCGACGGGAGAGGCCTACGAGCAGTACTTC. Translating it yields CASSSTGEAYEQYF.

The J gene is TRBJ2-7, the V gene TRBV20-1; TRBD1 or TRBD2 may be the D gene (5 bases each). CDR1 and CDR2 from the germline V gene are DFQATT and SNEGSKA (reference sequence). Trimming stripped 5 bases from V and 2 bases from J, with 22 bases between. CDR3 length: 16 amino acids. The CDR3 nucleotides read TGCAGTGCTCCATCCCTACCCGGGGCCTACACCTACGAGCAGTACTTC. Encoded protein: CSAPSLPGAYTYEQYF.

This clonotype showed up just a few times. The V call is TRBV27, the J call TRBJ2-1; TRBD2 agrees at 11 bases. The CDR3 is made up of 17 amino acids. After removal of 2 bases from V and 10 bases from J, the junction contained 13 bases not matched to a gene. Germline CDR1 reads MNHEY; CDR2 reads SMNVEV (reference sequence). CDR3 bases: TGTGCCAGCAGTTTAGGTGTAGTACTAGCGGGGGCTGGCGAGCAGTTCTTC. Amino acids: CASSLGVVLAGAGEQFF.